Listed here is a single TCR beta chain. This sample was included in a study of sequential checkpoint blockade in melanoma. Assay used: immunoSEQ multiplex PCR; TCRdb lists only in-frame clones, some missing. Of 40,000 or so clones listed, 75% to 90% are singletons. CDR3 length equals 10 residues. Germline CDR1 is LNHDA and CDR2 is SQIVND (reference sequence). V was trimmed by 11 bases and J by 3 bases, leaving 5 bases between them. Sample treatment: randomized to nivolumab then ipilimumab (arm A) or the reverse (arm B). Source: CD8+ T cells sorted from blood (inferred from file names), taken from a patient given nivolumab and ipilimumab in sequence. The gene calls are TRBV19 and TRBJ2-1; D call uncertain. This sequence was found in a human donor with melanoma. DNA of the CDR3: TGTGCCTCGGGCTACAATGAGCAGTTCTTC. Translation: CASGYNEQFF.